This TCR beta chain comes out of a study of response to subunit inactivated influenza vaccine. Study-wide results and limits: After each seasonal influenza vaccination, few new T cells are recruited, the authors suggested.

TCRdb recomputed calls from the RT-PCR reads with MiXCR, one row per CDR3 protein. Of 610,000 or so distinct CDR3 sequences listed, less than 15% are singletons. CDR3 length: 11 amino acids. Germline CDR1 KGHDR, CDR2 SFDVKD. Trimming left V 9 bases short and J 4 bases short, with 6 bases between. The sample holds many counts of this clonotype. What it binds is unknown. This chain links TRBV24-1 with TRBJ2-1; D is ambiguous. This sample comprised PBMCs from blood, obtained roughly 13 days after vaccination. The source of this sequence is a man aged 50 to 59 who received an inactivated influenza vaccine. This CDR3 is CATELYNEQFF. CDR3 bases: TGTGCCACCGAATTGTACAATGAGCAGTTCTTC.